Each of the 29 T cell receptor beta chains below was sequenced from the same sample in a study of blood T cell repertoires in COVID-19. The method was immunoSEQ multiplex PCR; TCRdb's version includes in-frame clones alone and lacks a portion of them. Here the sample spans 150,000 to 200,000 clones, approximately 81% being singletons. The sample comprised peripheral blood. The receptors stem from a human donor with acute or convalescent COVID-19. The donor label of this sample is uncertain.

This chain joins TRBV2 and TRBJ1-2; D might be TRBD1 (6 bases). V was shortened by 4 bases and J by 4 bases, with 25 bases between the two germline ends. Looked up from germline, CDR1 is SNHLY and CDR2 is FYNNEI. This CDR3 has 18 amino acids. CDR3 in DNA: TGTGCCAGCAGTGGGAACCGGGACATTGCCCCGGCGGCCTATGGCTACACCTTC. Its translation is CASSGNRDIAPAAYGYTF.

The chain is built from TRBV3-1 (or the pseudogene TRBV3-2) and TRBJ2-3, with D perhaps TRBD2 (6 bases). The CDR3 runs to 16 residues. V lost 0 bases to trimming and J lost 2 bases, with 12 bases between them. Germline loops: CDR1 LGHDT, CDR2 YNNKEL (reference sequence). CDR3 DNA sequence: TGTGCCAGCAGCCAAGAAGTAGCGGTCGTCACAGATACGCAGTATTTT. Its translation is CASSQEVAVVTDTQYF.

The chain combines TRBV4-3 with TRBJ1-2; TRBD1 is a possible D gene (6 bases). This CDR3 has 15 amino acids. Trimming left V 0 bases short and J 4 bases short, with 12 bases between. Germline-derived CDR1 and CDR2 are LGHNA and YSLEER. CDR3 coding DNA: TGCGCCAGCAGCCAAGACCAGGGGTTTATCTATGGCTACACCTTC. Translating it yields CASSQDQGFIYGYTF.

The chain employs TRBV19 and TRBJ1-1; 7 bases agree with TRBD1. The CDR3 loop spans 17 amino acids. Trimming removed 4 bases from V and 1 base from J; junction bases left unmatched: 12. Germline CDR1 and CDR2: LNHDA and SQIVND (reference sequence). The CDR3 DNA follows: TGTGCCAGTAGTACCTATCTTTCGTACAGGGGGAACACTGAAGCTTTCTTT. Its protein is CASSTYLSYRGNTEAFF.

CDR3 sequence: CASSEYSTGGNYGYTF. DNA for the CDR3: TGTGCCAGCAGTGAATATTCCACAGGGGGAAACTATGGCTACACCTTC. The chain combines TRBV25-1 with TRBJ1-2, with TRBD1 matching 8 bases. CDR1 and CDR2 (germline): MGHDK, SYGVNS. V lost 0 bases to trimming and J lost 2 bases; unmatched junction nucleotides: 5. The CDR3 spans 16 residues.

The chain combines TRBV4-3 with TRBJ1-3, with D uncertain. The V end was cut by 4 bases, the J end by 2 bases, with 15 bases between. CDR3 size: 16 residues. CDR1 is LGHNA and CDR2 is YSLEER in the germline V gene. CDR3 bases: TGCGCCAGCAGCCGGTCCGAGGTCTTAGCTGGAAACACCATATATTTT. Its translation: CASSRSEVLAGNTIYF.

This chain uses TRBV5-6 with TRBJ1-5; D perhaps matches TRBD1 (5 bases). Looked up from germline, CDR1 is SGHDT and CDR2 is YYEEEE. Trimming shortened V by 4 bases and J by 7 bases, and 12 bases separated the two germline ends. This CDR3 is 13 amino acids long. Here the CDR3 DNA reads TGTGCCAGCAGCCTCGCTCAGGGACAGCCCCAGCATTTT. Its protein is CASSLAQGQPQHF.

The genes are TRBV28 and TRBJ2-4; unclear D gene. Germline CDR1 MDHEN, CDR2 SYDVKM. The CDR3 is made up of 14 amino acids. V was clipped by 5 bases and J by 1 base, with 9 bases between them. CDR3 residues: CASSLSGAKNIQYF. CDR3 nucleotide sequence: TGTGCCAGCAGTCTCTCCGGGGCCAAAAACATTCAGTACTTC.

V usage is TRBV5-5 and J usage is TRBJ1-2; TRBD1 matches 8 bases. V shed 1 base, J shed 5 bases, and the junction held 13 bases outside the gene matches. Per germline, CDR1 SGHKS and CDR2 YYEKEE (reference sequence). There are 17 residues in the CDR3. As DNA, the CDR3 is TGTGCCAGCAGCTTGCCGGGGGCAGGGGGCGATTTATATGGCTACACCTTC. It yields the protein CASSLPGAGGDLYGYTF.

The J gene is TRBJ2-4, the V gene TRBV5-1, with a weak D call TRBD2 (5 bases). V was clipped by 5 bases and J by 8 bases, with 14 bases between them. The CDR3 consists of 13 residues. Per germline, CDR1 SGHRS and CDR2 YFSETQ. In DNA form, the CDR3 reads TGCGCCAGCAGTTTAAACGGGGTTGACATTCAGTACTTC. This translates into CASSLNGVDIQYF.

This clone was observed once. V usage is TRBV5-1 and J usage is TRBJ2-1, with TRBD1 as a possible D gene (6 bases). V was clipped by 4 bases and J by 5 bases, with 13 bases between them. The CDR3 runs to 14 residues. CDR1 is SGHRS, CDR2 YFSETQ, per germline. Here the CDR3 reads CASSPRTDHNEQFF. Written as DNA, the CDR3 is TGCGCCAGCAGCCCGCGGACAGACCACAATGAGCAGTTCTTC.

The rearrangement joins TRBV7-3 to TRBJ1-6; D is unresolved. The CDR3 runs 13 residues. V was pared by 3 bases and J by 6 bases, with 6 bases between. Looked up from germline, CDR1 is SGHTA and CDR2 is FQGTGA. In DNA form, the CDR3 reads TGTGCCAGCAGCTTTTCCCTTAATTCACCCCTCCACTTT. Translated, it gives CASSFSLNSPLHF. The full variable domain, in which reference TRBV7-3 and TRBJ1-6 provide the parts outside the CDR3, is GAGVSQTPSNKVTEKGKYVELRCDPISGHTALYWYRQSLGQGPEFLIYFQGTGAADDSGLPNDRFFAVRPEGSVSTLKIQRTERGDSAVYLCASSFSLNSPLHFGNGTRLTVT.

This chain uses TRBV5-6 with TRBJ1-1; D not resolved. CDR3 length: 14 amino acids. V lost 4 bases and J lost 0, with 10 bases in between. Germline values: CDR1 SGHDT, CDR2 YYEEEE. CDR3: CASSPSPMNTEAFF. CDR3 bases: TGTGCCAGCAGCCCTAGTCCCATGAACACTGAAGCTTTCTTT.

The V gene is TRBV15, the J gene TRBJ1-3; possible D gene TRBD1, 6 bases. The length of the CDR3 is 17 residues. V was shortened by 0 bases and J by 0 bases, with 12 bases between the two germline ends. Germline CDR1 is LNHNV and CDR2 is YYDKDF (reference sequence). The CDR3 loop is CATSRDYGQISGNTIYF. For the CDR3, the DNA is TGTGCCACCAGCAGAGATTATGGACAGATCTCTGGAAACACCATATATTTT.

V gene TRBV18 combines with J gene TRBJ1-4, with 11 nucleotides matching TRBD1. CDR3 length: 17 amino acids. Per the germline V gene, CDR1 is KGHSH and CDR2 is LQKENI. Losses at the gene ends were 2 bases for V and 13 bases for J; bases not matched to a gene: 15. The DNA for the CDR3 is TGTGCCAGCTCACCAGGACTCATTAGGGACAGGGGGTACCCACTGTTTTTT. This sequence encodes CASSPGLIRDRGYPLFF.

The genes are TRBV2 and TRBJ2-3; 13 bases match TRBD2. Unmatched junction bases numbered 8, after V lost 6 bases and J lost 5 bases. The CDR3 covers 16 residues. Germline loops: CDR1 SNHLY, CDR2 FYNNEI. CDR3 sequence (DNA): TGTGCCAGCAGGCTCGAATGGACTAGCGGGGGAGATACGCAGTATTTT. This encodes CASRLEWTSGGDTQYF.

The genes are TRBV28 and TRBJ1-2, with 7 bases that match TRBD1. The CDR3 has 14 amino acids. Germline CDR1 reads MDHEN; CDR2 reads SYDVKM. Losses at the gene ends were 4 bases for V and 8 bases for J; bases not matched to a gene: 10. CDR3 nucleotide sequence: TGTGCCAGCAGTTCGCCCGACAGGGTAAAGGGCTACACCTTC. As protein: CASSSPDRVKGYTF.

The genes are TRBV30 and TRBJ1-5; TRBD1 matches at 7 bases. The germline gives CDR1 GTSNPN, CDR2 SVGIG (reference sequence). This CDR3 region has 13 residues. The V gene end was trimmed by 3 bases and the J gene end by 6 bases; junction bases not matched to a gene: 5. DNA for the CDR3: TGTGCCTGGAGGGGACAGCCTTTTCAGCCCCAGCATTTT. As protein: CAWRGQPFQPQHF.

The rearrangement links TRBV5-8 to TRBJ1-5; TRBD1 is a possible D gene (6 bases). The CDR3 is made up of 14 amino acids. V dropped 7 bases and J dropped 0 bases, with 11 bases sitting between them. The germline gives CDR1 SGHTS, CDR2 YDEGEE. The CDR3 reads CASWGGYSNQPQHF. The CDR3 coding sequence is TGTGCCAGCTGGGGGGGCTATAGCAATCAGCCCCAGCATTTT.

The V and J genes are TRBV19 and TRBJ1-1, with TRBD1 matching over 7 bases. The V gene end was trimmed by 3 bases and the J gene end by 3 bases; junction bases not matched to a gene: 4. Germline V gene lookup returns CDR1 LNHDA and CDR2 SQIVND (reference sequence). The CDR3 spans 14 residues. CDR3 sequence reads: CASSMTGRHTEAFF. The CDR3 DNA reads TGTGCCAGTAGTATGACAGGGCGGCACACTGAAGCTTTCTTT. The full variable domain, with the rest looked up from reference TRBV19 and TRBJ1-1, is DGGITQSPKYLFRKEGQNVTLSCEQNLNHDAMYWYRQDPGQGLRLIYYSQIVNDFQKGDIAEGYSVSREKKESFPLTVTSAQKNPTAFYLCASSMTGRHTEAFFGQGTRLTVV.

This sequence joins TRBV19 and TRBJ2-7, with 8 bases identical to TRBD1. CDR1 is LNHDA, CDR2 SQIVND, per germline (reference sequence). The CDR3 runs 14 residues. The trim removed 4 bases at V and 3 bases at J, leaving 5 bases unmatched. CDR3 nucleotide sequence: TGTGCCAGTAGTAGCCAACAGGGGGGCTACGAGCAGTACTTC. Amino acids: CASSSQQGGYEQYF. Full variable domain (outside the CDR3, taken from reference TRBV19 and TRBJ2-7): DGGITQSPKYLFRKEGQNVTLSCEQNLNHDAMYWYRQDPGQGLRLIYYSQIVNDFQKGDIAEGYSVSREKKESFPLTVTSAQKNPTAFYLCASSSQQGGYEQYFGPGTRLTVT.

The rearrangement links TRBV7-2 to TRBJ2-1; 8 nucleotides match TRBD2. V dropped 6 bases and J dropped 5; count of bases not matched to a gene: 9. Germline assignment: CDR1 SGHTA and CDR2 FQGNSA. This CDR3 region has 15 residues. The CDR3 nucleotides read TGTGCCAGCAGTTTTTCGCGGGGGGTTCACAATGAGCAGTTCTTC. Residues: CASSFSRGVHNEQFF.

The chain has TRBV5-5 and TRBJ2-3; no clear D gene. CDR1 is SGHKS, CDR2 YYEKEE, per germline (reference sequence). This CDR3 is built from 14 residues. Trimming removed 0 bases from V and 4 bases from J, with 9 bases in between. CDR3 coding DNA: TGTGCCAGCAGCTTGGCCGGCGGAGCAGATACGCAGTATTTT. Translation gives CASSLAGGADTQYF.

The chain carries TRBV11-2 and TRBJ2-2, with 11 nucleotides matching TRBD2. CDR1 is SGHAT, CDR2 FQNNGV, per germline. The CDR3 runs to 17 residues. V trimming: 2 bases; J trimming: 0 bases; junction bases outside the gene matches: 2. CDR3 region: CASSLLAGGTNTGELFF. CDR3 nucleotides: TGTGCCAGCAGCTTACTAGCGGGGGGAACGAACACCGGGGAGCTGTTTTTT. Filled out from reference TRBV11-2 and TRBJ2-2, the complete variable domain reads EAGVAQSPRYKIIEKRQSVAFWCNPISGHATLYWYQQILGQGPKLLIQFQNNGVVDDSQLPKDRFSAERLKGVDSTLKIQPAKLEDSAVYLCASSLLAGGTNTGELFFGEGSRLTVL.

The table lists this clone with a count of one. The chain employs TRBV5-1 and TRBJ1-3; 7 bases match TRBD1. V shed 4 bases, J shed 2 bases, and the junction held 3 bases outside the gene matches. There are 14 residues in the CDR3. Looked up from germline, CDR1 is SGHRS and CDR2 is YFSETQ. CDR3 region: CASSLGGTGNTIYF. Written as DNA, the CDR3 is TGCGCCAGCAGCCTAGGGGGCACTGGAAACACCATATATTTT. Full variable domain (missing parts from reference TRBV5-1 and TRBJ1-3): KAGVTQTPRYLIKTRGQQVTLSCSPISGHRSVSWYQQTPGQGLQFLFEYFSETQRNKGNFPGRFSGRQFSNSRSEMNVSTLELGDSALYLCASSLGGTGNTIYFGEGSWLTVV.

The chain recombines TRBV6-2 or TRBV6-3 with TRBJ1-5, with D tentatively TRBD1 (6 bases). The germline gives CDR1 MNHEY, CDR2 SVGEGT. V was shortened by 4 bases and J by 3 bases, with 10 bases between the two germline ends. The length of the CDR3 is 14 residues. The DNA for the CDR3 is TGTGCCAGCAGTTCCAACAGGGCCAATCAGCCCCAGCATTTT. Residues: CASSSNRANQPQHF.

The J gene is TRBJ1-1, the V gene TRBV6-5; tentative D call: TRBD1 (6 bases). Trimming stripped 4 bases from V and 4 bases from J, with 13 bases between. From germline, CDR1 is MNHEY and CDR2 SVGAGI. The CDR3 runs to 14 residues. In nucleotides, the CDR3 is TGTGCCAGCAGTTTCAGACAGGACGGCACTGAAGCTTTCTTT. Encoded protein: CASSFRQDGTEAFF.

The chain recombines TRBV27 with TRBJ2-7; 8 bases are shared with TRBD1. Germline V gene data show CDR1 as MNHEY and CDR2 as SMNVEV (reference sequence). CDR3 size: 15 residues. V shed 5 bases and J 2 bases; nucleotides not matched to a gene: 8. CDR3 in amino acids: CASSPRTGRPYEQYF. CDR3 bases: TGTGCCAGCAGTCCCCGGACAGGGCGACCCTACGAGCAGTACTTC.

V usage is TRBV2 and J usage is TRBJ1-6; 7 positions match TRBD1. After removal of 1 base from V and 6 bases from J, the junction contained 9 bases not matched to a gene. CDR1 is SNHLY and CDR2 is FYNNEI in the germline V gene. The CDR3 has 17 residues. In DNA, the CDR3 is TGTGCCAGCAGTGAAGAGAAGGGGGCGGTAATTAATTCACCCCTCCACTTT. This encodes CASSEEKGAVINSPLHF.